This T cell receptor beta chain comes out of a study of T cells after yellow fever vaccination. TCRdb re-analysed the 5' RACE reads in MiXCR, keeping a single row per CDR3 protein. The table has approximately 510,000 distinct CDR3 sequences, 21% seen once; the top ten hold 16%. V dropped 6 bases and J dropped 1 base, with 12 bases sitting between them. This CDR3 has 14 amino acids. Germline V lookup: CDR1 SGHAT, CDR2 FQNNGV. The chain combines TRBV11-2 with TRBJ2-5, with unresolved D. The sample consisted of PBMCs, taken 21 days after the first yellow fever vaccination. The clonotype originates from a man aged 18 to 29 who received the YFV17D yellow fever vaccine. This chain's CDR3 is CASSRALFQETQYF. The CDR3 DNA reads as TGTGCCAGCAGTCGGGCCCTATTCCAAGAGACCCAGTACTTC.